What follows is one T cell receptor beta chain and its context. The data originate from a study of T cell responses to AZD1222 COVID-19 vaccine. This CDR3 comprises 15 residues. V was clipped by 2 bases and J by 2 bases, with 14 bases between them. Germline V lookup: CDR1 SGHRS, CDR2 YFSETQ. The repertoire was sequenced with immunoSEQ multiplex PCR; TCRdb's copy has only in-frame clones and lacks some. The profile shows 130,000 or so clones, around 90% of them singletons. This specimen consisted of peripheral blood, obtained 28 days after the second AZD1222 dose. The clonotype originates from an adult who received the AZD1222 COVID-19 vaccine. J is TRBJ2-7 and V is TRBV5-1, with no clear D. CDR3 residues: CASSFISTGPYEQYF. The DNA of the CDR3 is TGCGCCAGCAGCTTTATTTCGACGGGCCCCTACGAGCAGTACTTC.